The 14 T cell receptor beta chains presented below share a single source sample, sequenced in a study of T cell responses to AZD1222 COVID-19 vaccine (dated by TCRdb to about 2021). The receptor library was made with the immunoSEQ multiplex PCR assay. TCRdb carries this immuneACCESS record with in-frame sequences only. Its versions omit some clonotypes, under half of them owing to an unresolved V gene in the studies checked, with the rest unexplained. The sample contains about 130,000 clones, around 87% of them found a single time. Approximately 1.5% of the sample is held by the ten biggest clonotypes. The time point label for this specimen denotes: baseline before first vaccination. Here the sequenced sample was peripheral blood, taken on day 0 of AZD1222 vaccination. The receptors shown here come from an adult in good health.

The CDR3, as DNA: TGTGCCAGCAGACTCACGGGGGGGGTCTACGAGCAGTACTTC. Its protein is CASRLTGGVYEQYF. The rearrangement joins TRBV7-2 to TRBJ2-7, with 8 bases matching TRBD2. V was pared by 6 bases and J by 3 bases, with 7 bases of the junction left unmatched. The CDR3 contains 14 residues. Germline V gene data show CDR1 as SGHTA and CDR2 as FQGNSA.

V gene TRBV27 combines with J gene TRBJ2-5, with D possibly matching TRBD2 (6 bases). V was shortened by 8 bases and J by 3 bases, with 19 bases between the two germline ends. CDR3 length: 15 residues. The V gene's germline CDR1 is MNHEY and CDR2 SMNVEV (reference sequence). CDR3 amino acids: CASPWGGVGKETQYF. CDR3 sequence (DNA): TGTGCCAGCCCCTGGGGAGGAGTCGGGAAAGAGACCCAGTACTTC.

The chain couples TRBV7-8 to TRBJ2-7; D gene ambiguous. CDR3 size: 11 residues. Per germline, CDR1 SGHVS and CDR2 FQNEAQ. V was cut by 5 bases and J by 2 bases, with 4 bases left in between. CDR3 bases: TGTGCCAGCAGCCGGGCCTACGAGCAGTACTTC. This sequence encodes CASSRAYEQYF.

V usage is TRBV5-1 and J usage is TRBJ1-5; TRBD1 matches 12 bases. Germline V gives CDR1 SGHRS, CDR2 YFSETQ. V lost 5 bases and J lost 1; bases outside the gene matches: 1. CDR3 size: 15 residues. The CDR3 DNA follows: TGCGCCAGCAGGGGGACAGGGGGCAGCAATCAGCCCCAGCATTTT. Its protein is CASRGTGGSNQPQHF.

The V gene is TRBV4-3, the J gene TRBJ1-5; possible D gene TRBD1, 5 bases. V was shortened by 0 bases and J by 7 bases, with 13 bases between the two germline ends. Germline V gives CDR1 LGHNA, CDR2 YSLEER. The CDR3 is 15 amino acids. The CDR3 is CASSQDNMGEQPQHF. CDR3 coding DNA: TGCGCCAGCAGCCAAGATAATATGGGGGAACAGCCCCAGCATTTT.

This sequence joins TRBV4-2 and TRBJ1-2, with 9 bases fitting TRBD1. The CDR3 sequence is 16 residues long. Germline lookup yields CDR1 LGHNA and CDR2 YNFKEQ. V trimming: 4 bases; J trimming: 2 bases; junction bases outside the gene matches: 8. DNA of the CDR3: TGTGCCAGCAGCCCAAGTGGGACAGGGCGAAACTATGGCTACACCTTC. It codes for CASSPSGTGRNYGYTF.

The gene calls are TRBV5-5 and TRBJ2-3, with D possibly being TRBD1 (6 bases). CDR1 is SGHKS, CDR2 YYEKEE, per germline (reference sequence). This CDR3 region has 15 residues. V was clipped by 4 bases and J by 3 bases, with 15 bases between them. Written as DNA, the CDR3 is TGTGCCAGCAGCCCCGGGTGGGGGCTGACAGATACGCAGTATTTT. Residues: CASSPGWGLTDTQYF.

The CDR3 reads CASSSLAPSFEQFF. The CDR3 coding sequence is TGTGCCAGCAGTTCCCTTGCGCCCTCCTTTGAGCAGTTCTTC. The genes are TRBV6-2 or TRBV6-3 and TRBJ2-1, with D hard to call. The CDR3 runs to 14 residues. Trimming cost V 4 bases and J 9 bases, with 16 bases left between them. Looked up from germline, CDR1 is MNHEY and CDR2 is SVGEGT.

This chain uses TRBV10-2 with TRBJ1-2; possible D gene TRBD1, 5 bases. Germline V gene lookup returns CDR1 WSHSY and CDR2 SAAADI. V shed 2 bases and J shed 2 bases, with 12 bases lying between them. CDR3 length: 15 residues. CDR3 DNA sequence: TGCGCCAGCAGTGAGGGCGGGACGCTAAACTATGGCTACACCTTC. It is translated as CASSEGGTLNYGYTF.

This clone was seen a single time. The genes are TRBV18 and TRBJ1-6, with unresolved D. V gave up 6 bases and J gave up 5 bases, with 11 bases separating them. The CDR3 loop spans 14 amino acids. Germline V gives CDR1 KGHSH, CDR2 LQKENI. DNA of the CDR3: TGTGCCAGCTCGAGTCGATCAGATAATTCACCCCTCCACTTT. It is translated as CASSSRSDNSPLHF. The full variable domain, with the rest looked up from reference TRBV18 and TRBJ1-6, is NAGVMQNPRHLVRRRGQEARLRCSPMKGHSHVYWYRQLPEEGLKFMVYLQKENIIDESGMPKERFSAEFPKEGPSILRIQQVVRGDSAAYFCASSSRSDNSPLHFGNGTRLTVT.

This chain joins TRBV3-1 (or the pseudogene TRBV3-2) and TRBJ2-7; D unresolved. CDR1 LGHDT and CDR2 YNNKEL come from the germline V gene (reference sequence). The CDR3 length is 18 residues. V dropped 1 base and J dropped 0 bases, with 19 bases sitting between them. The CDR3 sequence is CASSQAPPVGGSSYEQYF. The CDR3 DNA reads as TGTGCCAGCAGCCAAGCCCCGCCGGTGGGCGGAAGCTCCTACGAGCAGTACTTC.

This chain links TRBV30 with TRBJ1-5; no clear D gene. Trimming took off 4 bases at V and 0 bases at J, with 10 bases between the two ends. Per germline, CDR1 GTSNPN and CDR2 SVGIG (reference sequence). This CDR3 region has 14 residues. The CDR3 nucleotides are TGTGCCTGGACACCAGAAAATAGCAATCAGCCCCAGCATTTT. Protein: CAWTPENSNQPQHF.

This clone was detected once. This chain links TRBV5-1 with TRBJ2-3; 11 bases line up with TRBD1. With 4 bases clipped from V and 0 bases from J, the junction kept 4 bases outside the gene matches. The CDR3 sequence is 16 residues long. From germline, CDR1 is SGHRS and CDR2 YFSETQ. This CDR3 reads CASSIGTGGSTDTQYF. In DNA, the CDR3 is TGCGCCAGCAGCATCGGGACAGGGGGGAGCACAGATACGCAGTATTTT. The full variable domain, with the rest looked up from reference TRBV5-1 and TRBJ2-3, is KAGVTQTPRYLIKTRGQQVTLSCSPISGHRSVSWYQQTPGQGLQFLFEYFSETQRNKGNFPGRFSGRQFSNSRSEMNVSTLELGDSALYLCASSIGTGGSTDTQYFGPGTRLTVL.

This chain links TRBV29-1 with TRBJ2-7; D might be TRBD1 (6 bases). V was trimmed by 4 bases and J by 2 bases, leaving 9 bases between them. Germline CDR1 SQVTM, CDR2 ANQGSEA. The CDR3 runs 12 residues. The CDR3 DNA sequence: TGCAGCGTTGCCAGGGGAACCTACGAGCAGTACTTC. It yields the protein CSVARGTYEQYF.